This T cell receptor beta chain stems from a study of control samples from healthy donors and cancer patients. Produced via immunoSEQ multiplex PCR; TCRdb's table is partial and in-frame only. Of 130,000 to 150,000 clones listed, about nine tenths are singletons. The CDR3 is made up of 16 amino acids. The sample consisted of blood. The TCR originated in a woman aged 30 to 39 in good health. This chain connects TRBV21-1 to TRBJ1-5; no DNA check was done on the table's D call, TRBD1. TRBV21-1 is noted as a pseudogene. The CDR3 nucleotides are TGTGCCAGCAGCCGGATGGGGCAGGGTGAAATCCAGCCCCAGCATTTT. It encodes CASSRMGQGEIQPQHF.